This entry is about one TCR beta chain. One entry per CDR3 protein, without DNA, is what TCRdb gives after re-calling the 5' RACE reads. This table lists about 460,000 distinct CDR3 sequences. This entry comes from a study of T cells expressing NK-cell markers. Study summary: Seven donors tested HCMV-seropositive and one tested seronegative among the eight sequenced.

In germline, CDR1 is KGHSH, CDR2 LQKENI. The CDR3 spans 17 residues. The specimen sequenced was blood T cells: a sorted CD56 or NKG2C T cell subset, CD4+ or CD8+ T cells, or bulk PBMC T cells (not recorded which). The TCR was taken from a woman aged 45-59 years in good health. V usage is TRBV18 and J usage is TRBJ2-3; TCRdb lists TRBD2, though no DNA is available to test this call. The CDR3 reads CASSPLAGGPGADTQYF.